The 24 T cell receptor beta chains below all came from one sample that was sequenced in a study of somatic mutations in cytotoxic T cells in rheumatoid arthritis. Assay used: immunoSEQ multiplex PCR; TCRdb lists only in-frame clones, some missing. The repertoire includes 15,000 to 20,000 clones, over 65% of them detected once, and 4.8% sits in the top ten. Sample: CD8+ T cells sorted from blood. These receptors were collected from an adult with rheumatoid arthritis.

This chain joins TRBV15 and TRBJ1-1; no reliable D call. Germline V gives CDR1 LNHNV, CDR2 YYDKDF (reference sequence). CDR3 length: 13 residues. Trimming cost V 5 bases and J 1 base, with 8 bases left between them. The CDR3 DNA is TGTGCCACCAGCCGCCGACAGAACACTGAAGCTTTCTTT. Translation: CATSRRQNTEAFF.

Only one count was recorded for this clone. The chain uses TRBV15 and TRBJ2-1; no clear D gene. The V end lost 0 bases, the J end lost 2 bases, and 8 bases lay between the germline ends. This CDR3 region has 15 residues. CDR1 and CDR2 from the germline V gene are LNHNV and YYDKDF (reference sequence). DNA for the CDR3: TGTGCCACCAGCAGAGATTCGGAACCCTACAATGAGCAGTTCTTC. The encoded protein is CATSRDSEPYNEQFF.

The chain employs TRBV7-6 and TRBJ2-3; 7 bases match TRBD2. The V gene end was trimmed by 5 bases and the J gene end by 2 bases; junction bases not matched to a gene: 7. Looked up from germline, CDR1 is SGHVS and CDR2 is FNYEAQ. The CDR3 runs to 15 residues. This chain's CDR3 is CASSMGLSLTDTQYF. DNA for the CDR3: TGTGCCAGCAGCATGGGACTATCTCTCACAGATACGCAGTATTTT.

This chain links TRBV6-5 with TRBJ2-1; 7 bases align to TRBD2. The germline CDR1 and CDR2 sequences are MNHEY and SVGAGI. The CDR3 is 13 amino acids. V shed 2 bases, J shed 8 bases, and the junction held 3 bases outside the gene matches. This chain's CDR3 is CASSYRGVDEQFF. In DNA form, the CDR3 reads TGTGCCAGCAGTTACCGGGGGGTGGATGAGCAGTTCTTC.

The chain employs TRBV6-1 and TRBJ2-1; 7 bases match TRBD1. V was clipped by 1 base and J by 1 base; unmatched bases: 4. The CDR3 length is 16 residues. Germline CDR1 and CDR2: MNHNS and SASEGT. The chain's CDR3 is CASSEVGRGSYNEQFF. In DNA, the CDR3 is TGTGCCAGCAGTGAAGTGGGCAGGGGGTCCTACAATGAGCAGTTCTTC.

The rearrangement links TRBV5-8 to TRBJ2-3; tentatively, D is TRBD1 (5 bases). Germline lookup yields CDR1 SGHTS and CDR2 YDEGEE. This CDR3 spans 18 amino acids. Deletions cut 0 bases from V and 1 base from J, with 18 bases between. For the CDR3, the DNA is TGTGCCAGCAGCTTGGACAGGTCCATCTTAATAGGCACAGATACGCAGTATTTT. Protein sequence: CASSLDRSILIGTDTQYF.

This chain connects TRBV13 to TRBJ1-6; tentatively, D is TRBD1 (5 bases). V lost 0 bases and J lost 8, with 8 bases in between. This CDR3 has 14 amino acids. Germline-derived CDR1 and CDR2 are PRHDT and FYEKMQ (reference sequence). The CDR3 DNA sequence: TGTGCCAGCAGCTTAGGACAGGTTTATTCACCCCTCCACTTT. This encodes CASSLGQVYSPLHF.

The rearrangement uses TRBV29-1 and TRBJ2-7; possible D gene TRBD1, 6 bases. CDR3 length equals 13 residues. Germline lookup yields CDR1 SQVTM and CDR2 ANQGSEA. Trimming cost V 5 bases and J 3 bases, with 14 bases left between them. CDR3 coding DNA: TGCAGCGTTCCCGGGACGGGACACTACGAGCAGTACTTC. It yields the protein CSVPGTGHYEQYF.

The chain has TRBV7-8 and TRBJ2-7; 9 bases fit TRBD1. From germline, CDR1 is SGHVS and CDR2 FQNEAQ. After removal of 2 bases from V and 5 bases from J, the junction contained 7 bases not matched to a gene. This CDR3 contains 15 residues. CDR3 sequence (DNA): TGTGCCAGCAGCTTATCCGGGACAGGGCACCACGAGCAGTACTTC. This codes for CASSLSGTGHHEQYF.

CDR3 loop: CASSYSRTGNTEAFF. The CDR3 nucleotides are TGTGCCAGCAGTTACTCGAGGACAGGGAACACTGAAGCTTTCTTT. The chain is built from TRBV6-6 and TRBJ1-1; 7 bases are shared with TRBD1. The J segment lost 1 base and the V segment lost 0 bases, leaving 2 bases of the junction unmatched. CDR3 size: 15 residues. Germline V gene lookup returns CDR1 MNHNY and CDR2 SVGAGI (reference sequence).

This rearrangement joins TRBV7-8 to TRBJ1-1; D uncertain. V lost 1 base, J lost 4 bases, and 13 bases lay in between. The CDR3 loop spans 15 amino acids. Looked up from germline, CDR1 is SGHVS and CDR2 is FQNEAQ. The CDR3 protein is CASSLVASVGTEAFF. The CDR3 nucleotides are TGTGCCAGCAGCTTAGTGGCCTCTGTGGGCACTGAAGCTTTCTTT. The entire variable domain, with the rest obtained from reference TRBV7-8 and TRBJ1-1, is as follows: GAGVSQSPRYKVAKRGQDVALRCDPISGHVSLFWYQQALGQGPEFLTYFQNEAQLDKSGLPSDRFFAERPEGSVSTLKIQRTQQEDSAVYLCASSLVASVGTEAFFGQGTRLTVV.

This chain uses TRBV27 with TRBJ1-6; 8 bases align to TRBD1. The ends lost 1 base at V and 9 bases at J; junction bases unmatched: 5. The CDR3 has 15 amino acids. Germline V gene lookup returns CDR1 MNHEY and CDR2 SMNVEV (reference sequence). CDR3 loop: CASSLLDRESSPLHF. CDR3 bases: TGTGCCAGCAGTTTATTGGACAGGGAAAGTTCACCCCTCCACTTT.

This clone was seen only a few times. V and J are TRBV30 and TRBJ2-7; 7 bases fit TRBD1. Unmatched junction bases numbered 11, after V lost 3 bases and J lost 3 bases. This CDR3 has 15 amino acids. Germline CDR1 GTSNPN, CDR2 SVGIG (reference sequence). The chain's CDR3 is CAWSQDRVDFYEQYF. Here the CDR3 DNA reads TGTGCCTGGAGCCAAGACAGGGTTGATTTCTACGAGCAGTACTTC.

This chain links TRBV5-1 with TRBJ2-5, with 14 bases aligning to TRBD2. The end of the DNA aligns better with TRBJ2-7, so the J call may be wrong. Germline loops: CDR1 SGHRS, CDR2 YFSETQ. This CDR3 contains 15 residues. The CDR3 DNA is TGCGCCAGCAGCCCGGGACTAGCGGGAGCCTACGAGCAGTACTTC. It specifies CASSPGLAGAYEQYF.

The chain uses TRBV5-6 and TRBJ2-7; TRBD2 matches at 10 bases. The CDR3 covers 16 residues. CDR1 SGHDT and CDR2 YYEEEE come from the germline V gene. V was pared by 6 bases and J by 0 bases, with 9 bases of the junction left unmatched. In nucleotides, the CDR3 is TGTGCCAGCACCGTTGGACTAGCGGAAATCTCCTACGAGCAGTACTTC. Amino acid sequence: CASTVGLAEISYEQYF.

The CDR3 loop is CASGRSGVGYTF. CDR3 coding DNA: TGTGCCAGCGGACGATCAGGGGTCGGCTACACCTTC. The chain has TRBV7-9 and TRBJ1-2; perhaps TRBD1 as D (6 bases). This CDR3 comprises 12 residues. Trimming cost V 8 bases and J 8 bases, with 15 bases left between them. Germline CDR1 SEHNR, CDR2 FQNEAQ (reference sequence).

CDR3 DNA: TGCGCCAGCAGCTGGAGGACAGTTGGGGCCAACGTCCTGACTTTC. This encodes CASSWRTVGANVLTF. J is TRBJ2-6 and V is TRBV5-1, with D possibly TRBD1 on 6 matching bases. CDR1 SGHRS and CDR2 YFSETQ come from the germline V gene. The CDR3 covers 15 residues. V was pared by 3 bases and J by 3 bases, with 10 bases between.

The rearrangement uses TRBV5-4 and TRBJ2-5; 8 positions agree with TRBD2. CDR1 is SGHNT and CDR2 is YYREEE in the germline V gene (reference sequence). CDR3 length: 16 residues. The J segment lost 1 base and the V segment lost 0 bases, leaving 5 bases of the junction unmatched. The CDR3 is CASSLAGSGAQETQYF. The DNA of the CDR3 is TGTGCCAGCAGCTTGGCCGGTAGCGGGGCCCAAGAGACCCAGTACTTC.

The chain joins TRBV2 to TRBJ1-2; D gene unclear. The CDR3 consists of 10 residues. Germline lookup yields CDR1 SNHLY and CDR2 FYNNEI. The ends were cut back, 6 bases at V and 6 bases at J, with 5 bases in the middle. This CDR3 reads CASRYDGYTF. DNA for the CDR3: TGTGCCAGCAGGTACGATGGCTACACCTTC.

This chain connects TRBV7-9 to TRBJ1-2; TRBD1 matches at 7 bases. With V trimmed by 4 bases and J by 7 bases, 18 bases remained unmatched. The CDR3 consists of 17 residues. The germline CDR1 and CDR2 sequences are SEHNR and FQNEAQ (reference sequence). The DNA for the CDR3 is TGTGCCAGCAGCTCAAGAGACAGGGAAGGGCCTAGTGGTGGCTACACCTTC. Translated, it gives CASSSRDREGPSGGYTF. The full variable domain, in which reference TRBV7-9 and TRBJ1-2 provide the parts outside the CDR3, is DTGVSQNPRHKITKRGQNVTFRCDPISEHNRLYWYRQTLGQGPEFLTYFQNEAQLEKSRLLSDRFSAERPKGSFSTLEIQRTEQGDSAMYLCASSSRDREGPSGGYTFGSGTRLTVV.

The rearrangement uses TRBV19 and TRBJ2-5, with D perhaps TRBD2 (6 bases). Germline V lookup: CDR1 LNHDA, CDR2 SQIVND (reference sequence). Trimming pared 10 bases from V and 4 bases from J, leaving 19 bases between. The CDR3 is 14 residues long. The CDR3 region has the DNA TGTGCCACACAGGATGAGGGGCGGGGAGAGACCCAGTACTTC. Encoded protein: CATQDEGRGETQYF.

This clone was found a few times. The CDR3 sequence: CASRAATPTTPYNSPLHF. The CDR3, as DNA: TGTGCCAGCAGGGCAGCGACTCCCACAACCCCTTATAATTCACCCCTCCACTTT. The V and J genes are TRBV2 and TRBJ1-6; unclear D gene. In germline, CDR1 is SNHLY, CDR2 FYNNEI. V lost 6 bases to trimming and J lost 4 bases, with 22 bases between them. This CDR3 contains 18 residues.

The gene calls are TRBV4-2 and TRBJ2-5, with TRBD2 matching over 15 bases. Trimming at V came to 3 bases and at J to 3 bases, leaving 14 bases not matched to a gene. CDR3 length: 20 amino acids. In germline, CDR1 is LGHNA, CDR2 YNFKEQ. Here the CDR3 reads CASSQRPGLAGGQTEETQYF. CDR3 sequence (DNA): TGTGCCAGCAGCCAGCGCCCCGGACTAGCGGGGGGGCAAACTGAAGAGACCCAGTACTTC.

CDR3 DNA: TGCGCCAGCAGCTGGACGGGCGAGCAGTACTTC. Its protein is CASSWTGEQYF. V usage is TRBV5-1 and J usage is TRBJ2-7, with D unresolved. Germline values: CDR1 SGHRS, CDR2 YFSETQ. The CDR3 has 11 amino acids. Trimming left V 3 bases short and J 6 bases short, with 7 bases between.